These T cell receptor beta chains were read from a single sample in a study of blood T cell repertoires in COVID-19. Sequencing was performed with immunoSEQ multiplex PCR; in TCRdb, only in-frame clones are kept and a portion is missing. The sample has about 160,000 clones, about 85% seen once. What was sequenced was peripheral blood. The receptors stem from a man aged 80 or over with COVID-19, enrolled during active disease. The conserved cysteine and the conserved F or W are not part of the CDR3 here. A D gene is named only where the DNA matches it firmly. Size values are once, few and many counts, or a class for expanded clones, and some rows have none.

TRBV11-3 | NA | once | ASSPGASTDTQY
TRBV9 | TRBD1 | NA | ASSVGRTGFGYT
TRBV11-2 | NA | NA | ASSLEGAGVTYEQY
TRBV6-5 | NA | NA | ASSFDRFGPDTQY
TRBV7-8 | TRBD1 | NA | ASSLGTGGKKLF
TRBV7-2 | TRBD1 | NA | ASSPAGTGILNYGYT
TRBV19 | TRBD1 | NA | ASSIVQGGSPLH
TRBV4-1 | NA | NA | ASSQVKAADSPLH
TRBV9 | TRBD1 | NA | ASSVEGTGVLEQY
TRBV28 | TRBD1 | NA | ASSRDRLVSGNTIY
TRBV5-4 | TRBD1 | few | ASSHGQDNYGYT
TRBV19 | TRBD2 | NA | ASLGTSGTDTQY
TRBV5-4 | NA | NA | ASSWGPSYEQY
TRBV5-5 | TRBD2 | NA | ASSLGAGGETQY
TRBV4-2 | NA | NA | ASSQAQDSYYGYT
TRBV4-3 | NA | NA | ASSHREGTEAF
TRBV5-4 | TRBD1 | NA | ASSFAQGTDTQY
TRBV25-1 | NA | NA | ASSGSLLRGAIQETQY